The rows below give T cell receptor beta chains drawn from one sample of a study of blood T cell repertoires in COVID-19. The data were produced by immunoSEQ multiplex PCR, yet TCRdb's version contains in-frame clones alone and is incomplete. The table has around 200,000 clones, around 86% seen once. Sample: PBMCs or T cells enriched from blood (not recorded which). The origin of the receptors is a woman in her 40s with acute COVID-19. CDR3s include the opening cysteine and the closing phenylalanine or tryptophan. Each record gives: V gene, CDR3 length, J gene, clone size, CDR3 protein. Size values are once, few and many counts, or a class for expanded clones, and some rows have none.

TRBV7-2	14	TRBJ1-1	.	CASSYWTGNTEAFF
TRBV27	13	TRBJ1-1	.	CASSWTGDTEAFF
TRBV3-1/TRBV3-2	15	TRBJ1-2	few	CASSQPDTRVGGYTF
TRBV7-9	13	TRBJ1-1	.	CASSFAENTEAFF
TRBV27	13	TRBJ1-2	.	CASSPSTGFGYTF
TRBV12-3/TRBV12-4	13	TRBJ1-1	.	CASSITGSGEAFF
TRBV2	12	TRBJ2-1	.	CASSVRGGEQFF
TRBV19	13	TRBJ1-1	.	CASSPQGASEAFF
TRBV7-2	17	TRBJ2-3	.	CASSLGRGTSGTDTQYF
TRBV4-2	20	TRBJ2-3	.	CASSQGSWLAGGVSTDTQYF
TRBV3-1/TRBV3-2	14	TRBJ2-3	.	CASSQVHTTDTQYF
TRBV2	14	TRBJ1-1	.	CASRYRAATTEAFF
TRBV7-2	17	TRBJ2-2	.	CASSDKTGYRNTGELFF
TRBV3-1/TRBV3-2	16	TRBJ1-2	.	CASSRSMTGGNYGYTF
TRBV15	17	TRBJ2-1	.	CATSRSGLAGGRNEQFF
TRBV25-1	14	TRBJ1-1	.	CASSVDRGNTEAFF
TRBV7-9	17	TRBJ2-1	.	CASSVTFLGQGSNEQFF
TRBV4-1	18	TRBJ1-6	.	CASSQEGQGSSYNSPLHF
TRBV9	16	TRBJ2-7	.	CASSEGDRGTSYEQYF
TRBV9	15	TRBJ1-3	.	CASTNGQGFGNTIYF
TRBV7-9	14	TRBJ1-2	.	CASSLGTDTYGYTF
TRBV27	14	TRBJ2-3	.	CASGNRASGHTQYF
TRBV2	19	TRBJ1-4	.	CASGFSVESSSSTNEKLFF
TRBV7-8	16	TRBJ2-1	.	CASSATTGGPYNEQFF
TRBV27	13	TRBJ1-5	.	CASSSNRNQPQHF
TRBV5-1	15	TRBJ2-7	.	CASSWRGAGGDEQYF
TRBV29-1	15	TRBJ2-1	few	CSTSTGLGSYNEQFF
TRBV7-2	15	TRBJ2-5	few	CASSSQLAGGETQYF
TRBV6-4	16	TRBJ2-1	once	CASSDSRGGVYNEQFF
TRBV24-1	15	TRBJ2-1	.	CATSKSGTGTNEQFF
TRBV19	13	TRBJ2-5	.	CASSLYARETQYF
TRBV6-5	14	TRBJ1-1	.	CASSYEGRGTEAFF
TRBV11-3	15	TRBJ2-3	.	CASSLVGGGTDTQYF
TRBV14	18	TRBJ1-1	.	CASSQEGGSRGMNTEAFF
TRBV6-1	15	TRBJ1-3	.	CASSETGTGGNTIYF
TRBV11-2	14	TRBJ1-2	.	CASSLGQPDYGYTF
TRBV27	15	TRBJ2-7	.	CASSLGTGFPYEQYF
TRBV2	13	TRBJ1-2	.	CASRTGLSYGYTF
TRBV7-7	13	TRBJ2-1	once	CASSLRGGHEQFF
TRBV6-2/TRBV6-3	17	TRBJ1-2	.	CASSYLDNKANNYGYTF
TRBV5-1	15	TRBJ1-1	.	CASSLEQGVNTEAFF
TRBV18	14	TRBJ1-5	once	CASSPPGSNQPQHF
TRBV9	14	TRBJ1-5	.	CASSVGADNQPQHF